The clone carrying this T cell receptor beta chain has just a few counts. This entry comes from a study of blood T cell repertoires in COVID-19. At the level of the study: Samples came from the United States, Italy and Spain, spanning acute and convalescent COVID-19. T cells, B-cell-depleted T cells, or PBMCs provided the cDNA or gDNA that served as material.

Per the authors' pipeline: It was from reference gene primer amplification that nucleated cell counts were estimated. Assay: immunoSEQ multiplex PCR; the TCRdb copy retains only in-frame clones and omits some. V and J calls plus clone size are reproduced from that table; the DNA served to infer D and trimming. The sample holds 300,000 or so clones; approximately 88% are singletons and the top ten take about 6%. CDR1 and CDR2 from the germline V gene are SEHNR and FQNEAQ (reference sequence). There are 14 residues in the CDR3. Trimming stripped 6 bases from V and 0 bases from J, with 11 bases between.

The receptor was derived from a man aged 18 to 35 who had recovered from COVID-19. The sequenced sample was peripheral blood. The chain carries TRBV7-9 and TRBJ1-1, with no clear D. The CDR3 region has the DNA TGTGCCAGCAGTCCCCGCGCTATGAACACTGAAGCTTTCTTT. It is translated as CASSPRAMNTEAFF.